These T cell receptor beta chains were read from a single sample in a study of OX40 agonist ivuxolimab in advanced cancers. Only in-frame clones appear in the TCRdb table, and some are missing; sequencing was by immunoSEQ multiplex PCR. The table shows some 85,000 clones, with roughly 88% occurring only once. The specimen comprised CD4+ or CD8+ T cells sorted from blood, sampled in a trial of the OX40 agonist ivuxolimab. Receptors were obtained from an adult with an advanced solid tumor such as melanoma, head and neck, liver or kidney cancer. Both conserved end residues are part of each CDR3. The D gene is left open where the match is weak. Clone sizes are given selectively: once, few, many, or a class where the clone is expanded.

clone size: once; J gene: TRBJ2-5; V gene: TRBV7-7; D gene: NA; CDR3 DNA: TGTGCCAGCAGCTTAGGGGGGCAAGAGACCCAGTACTTC; CDR3 protein: CASSLGGQETQYF
clone size: few; J gene: TRBJ1-4; V gene: TRBV18; D gene: TRBD1; CDR3 DNA: TGTGCCAGCTCACGGACAGGACAGACCCATGAAAAACTGTTTTTT; CDR3 protein: CASSRTGQTHEKLFF
clone size: NA; J gene: TRBJ2-6; V gene: TRBV19; D gene: TRBD1; CDR3 DNA: TGTGCCAGTAGTGTCACAGGGGGCGGTGGGGCCAACGTCCTGACTTTC; CDR3 protein: CASSVTGGGGANVLTF
clone size: NA; J gene: TRBJ2-3; V gene: TRBV5-1; D gene: TRBD2; CDR3 DNA: TGCGCCAGCAGCTTGGGGGCGATAAGCGGGGTCACAGATACGCAGTATTTT; CDR3 protein: CASSLGAISGVTDTQYF
clone size: once; J gene: TRBJ1-5; V gene: TRBV5-8; D gene: TRBD1; CDR3 DNA: TGTGCCAGCAGCGGGACAGGGATTTTGGGGCCTAATCAGCCCCAGCATTTT; CDR3 protein: CASSGTGILGPNQPQHF
clone size: NA; J gene: TRBJ1-2; V gene: TRBV19; D gene: NA; CDR3 DNA: TGTGCCAGTACCAACCACCAGGCCGTTAACTATGGCTACACCTTC; CDR3 protein: CASTNHQAVNYGYTF
clone size: NA; J gene: TRBJ1-5; V gene: TRBV7-2; D gene: NA; CDR3 DNA: TGTGCCAGCAGCCCCGACGGCAATCAGCCCCAGCATTTT; CDR3 protein: CASSPDGNQPQHF
clone size: NA; J gene: TRBJ1-4; V gene: TRBV19; D gene: NA; CDR3 DNA: TGTGCCAGTAGTATCCAGCCGGCAACTAATGAAAAACTGTTTTTT; CDR3 protein: CASSIQPATNEKLFF
clone size: NA; J gene: TRBJ2-1; V gene: TRBV10-3; D gene: NA; CDR3 DNA: TGTGCCATTTCCACGAGAGGACAGAACAATGAGCAGTTCTTC; CDR3 protein: CAISTRGQNNEQFF
clone size: NA; J gene: TRBJ2-3; V gene: TRBV29-1; D gene: NA; CDR3 DNA: TGCAGCGTTGGGGAGGTGACAGATACGCAGTATTTT; CDR3 protein: CSVGEVTDTQYF
clone size: NA; J gene: TRBJ1-2; V gene: TRBV5-1; D gene: NA; CDR3 DNA: TGCGCCAGCCGGGGGGCAAACTATGGCTACACCTTC; CDR3 protein: CASRGANYGYTF
clone size: NA; J gene: TRBJ2-2; V gene: TRBV5-1; D gene: TRBD1; CDR3 DNA: TGCGCCAGCAGCTTGTTACAGGGGCCCGGGGAGCTGTTTTTT; CDR3 protein: CASSLLQGPGELFF
clone size: NA; J gene: TRBJ1-5; V gene: TRBV5-7; D gene: TRBD1; CDR3 DNA: TGTGCCAGCAGCTGCCGGGACAGGGATAACGGGCCCCAGCATTTT; CDR3 protein: CASSCRDRDNGPQHF
clone size: once; J gene: TRBJ1-5; V gene: TRBV5-5; D gene: TRBD1; CDR3 DNA: TGTGCCAGCAGCTTGGCGACAGGGTGGAGCAATCAGCCCCAGCATTTT; CDR3 protein: CASSLATGWSNQPQHF
clone size: NA; J gene: TRBJ1-3; V gene: TRBV5-4; D gene: NA; CDR3 DNA: TGTGCCAGCAGCTTCACAGGGACGGACACCATATATTTT; CDR3 protein: CASSFTGTDTIYF
clone size: NA; J gene: TRBJ2-2; V gene: TRBV11-2; D gene: NA; CDR3 DNA: TGTGCCAGCAGCCGAGGGGGAGGGGAGCTGTTTTTT; CDR3 protein: CASSRGGGELFF
clone size: NA; J gene: TRBJ1-1; V gene: TRBV18; D gene: NA; CDR3 DNA: TGTGCCAGCTCATTCTCCTACATAGCGATGAACACTGAAGCTTTCTTT; CDR3 protein: CASSFSYIAMNTEAFF
clone size: NA; J gene: TRBJ1-4; V gene: TRBV5-1; D gene: NA; CDR3 DNA: TGCGCCAGCAGCTTGGAGGGGGTATCGGGTGAAAAACTGTTTTTT; CDR3 protein: CASSLEGVSGEKLFF
clone size: few; J gene: TRBJ2-3; V gene: TRBV11-2; D gene: TRBD1; CDR3 DNA: TGTGCCAGCAGCCCCGGGACAGGCTTCACAGATACGCAGTATTTT; CDR3 protein: CASSPGTGFTDTQYF
clone size: NA; J gene: TRBJ2-7; V gene: TRBV7-3; D gene: TRBD2; CDR3 DNA: TGTGCCAGCAGCTCCCGTAGCGGGAGCTACGAGCAGTACTTC; CDR3 protein: CASSSRSGSYEQYF
clone size: NA; J gene: TRBJ1-5; V gene: TRBV18; D gene: TRBD1; CDR3 DNA: TGTGCCAGCTCACGACAGGGTAGCAATCAGCCCCAGCATTTT; CDR3 protein: CASSRQGSNQPQHF
clone size: NA; J gene: TRBJ2-7; V gene: TRBV7-9; D gene: NA; CDR3 DNA: TGTGCCAGCAGCTTAGACACCGACCCTCTACGAGGGCAGTACTTC; CDR3 protein: CASSLDTDPLRGQYF
clone size: NA; J gene: TRBJ1-4; V gene: TRBV2; D gene: TRBD1; CDR3 DNA: TGTGCCAGCAGTGAAAGGGTATCGGCAGGGGGTCGTGAAAAACTGTTTTTT; CDR3 protein: CASSERVSAGGREKLFF
clone size: NA; J gene: TRBJ2-7; V gene: TRBV30; D gene: NA; CDR3 DNA: TGTGCCTGGGATAACAGGGTTACCTACGAGCAGTACTTC; CDR3 protein: CAWDNRVTYEQYF
clone size: few; J gene: TRBJ1-4; V gene: TRBV2; D gene: TRBD1; CDR3 DNA: TGTGCCAGCAGAGGGACAGGGACAACTAATGAAAAACTGTTTTTT; CDR3 protein: CASRGTGTTNEKLFF
clone size: NA; J gene: TRBJ2-1; V gene: TRBV6-6; D gene: NA; CDR3 DNA: TGTGCCAGCACCCAGGTCGGGACACATTACAATGAGCAGTTCTTC; CDR3 protein: CASTQVGTHYNEQFF
clone size: NA; J gene: TRBJ1-2; V gene: TRBV25-1; D gene: TRBD1; CDR3 DNA: TGTGCCAGCAGTACGGGACAGGGTGGCTACACCTTC; CDR3 protein: CASSTGQGGYTF
clone size: NA; J gene: TRBJ2-3; V gene: TRBV30; D gene: NA; CDR3 DNA: TGTGCCTGGAATAGGGGGGTCCCAGATACGCAGTATTTT; CDR3 protein: CAWNRGVPDTQYF
clone size: NA; J gene: TRBJ2-2; V gene: TRBV19; D gene: TRBD2; CDR3 DNA: TGTGCCAGTAGTGTGGGACTAGCGGGAATCCAGACCGGGGAGCTGTTTTTT; CDR3 protein: CASSVGLAGIQTGELFF
clone size: NA; J gene: TRBJ2-5; V gene: TRBV19; D gene: NA; CDR3 DNA: TGTGCCAGTAGTATTGGGGGCCCCCCGGGGACCCAGTACTTC; CDR3 protein: CASSIGGPPGTQYF
clone size: NA; J gene: TRBJ2-7; V gene: TRBV6-6; D gene: NA; CDR3 DNA: TGTGCCAGCAGTTACGTTTCAGGAGCCTACGAGCAGTACTTC; CDR3 protein: CASSYVSGAYEQYF
clone size: NA; J gene: TRBJ2-5; V gene: TRBV18; D gene: NA; CDR3 DNA: TGTGCCAGCTCACCAGGGGGACAAGAGACCCAGTACTTC; CDR3 protein: CASSPGGQETQYF
clone size: once; J gene: TRBJ1-4; V gene: TRBV7-2; D gene: NA; CDR3 DNA: TGTGCCAGCAGCTCGGAACGGGACGAAAAACTGTTTTTT; CDR3 protein: CASSSERDEKLFF
clone size: NA; J gene: TRBJ1-1; V gene: TRBV20-1; D gene: NA; CDR3 DNA: TGCAGTGCTATACATAGGGAAGCTTTCTTT; CDR3 protein: CSAIHREAFF
clone size: NA; J gene: TRBJ1-5; V gene: TRBV7-2; D gene: TRBD1; CDR3 DNA: TGTGCCAGCAGCGTGGGACAGGGGTTAGTTCAGCCCCAGCATTTT; CDR3 protein: CASSVGQGLVQPQHF
clone size: NA; J gene: TRBJ2-7; V gene: TRBV14; D gene: NA; CDR3 DNA: TGTGCCAGCAGCATGGGCGGAGGGCCTCTCGAGCAGTACTTC; CDR3 protein: CASSMGGGPLEQYF
clone size: NA; J gene: TRBJ2-4; V gene: TRBV5-4; D gene: NA; CDR3 DNA: TGTGCCAGCAGCTTGGTTCCACAGGACATTCAGTACTTC; CDR3 protein: CASSLVPQDIQYF
clone size: NA; J gene: TRBJ2-7; V gene: TRBV7-2; D gene: NA; CDR3 DNA: TGTGCCAGCAGCTTACTTCTGGGGATCAACGAGCAGTACTTC; CDR3 protein: CASSLLLGINEQYF
clone size: NA; J gene: TRBJ1-1; V gene: TRBV6-5; D gene: NA; CDR3 DNA: TGTGCCAGCAGTTACTCAGGAGGGGTGAACACTGAAGCTTTCTTT; CDR3 protein: CASSYSGGVNTEAFF
clone size: NA; J gene: TRBJ1-1; V gene: TRBV7-2; D gene: TRBD1; CDR3 DNA: TGTGCCAGCAGCCGACAGGGCTCCACTGAAGCTTTCTTT; CDR3 protein: CASSRQGSTEAFF
clone size: NA; J gene: TRBJ2-3; V gene: TRBV18; D gene: TRBD1; CDR3 DNA: TGTGCCAGCTCCACCAGGGGGTCTAGCACAGATACGCAGTATTTT; CDR3 protein: CASSTRGSSTDTQYF
clone size: NA; J gene: TRBJ2-7; V gene: TRBV5-1; D gene: NA; CDR3 DNA: TGCGCCAGCAGCTTGAGTGCGACGGCCGCCTACGAGCAGTACTTC; CDR3 protein: CASSLSATAAYEQYF
clone size: NA; J gene: TRBJ1-1; V gene: TRBV7-8; D gene: TRBD1; CDR3 DNA: TGTGCCAGCAGCTCCACCGGGACAGGGAATTCTTTCTTT; CDR3 protein: CASSSTGTGNSFF
clone size: once; J gene: TRBJ1-5; V gene: TRBV18; D gene: NA; CDR3 DNA: TGTGCCAGCTCACCCGGCGGGGGGGGGAATCCGCCCCAGCATTTT; CDR3 protein: CASSPGGGGNPPQHF
clone size: NA; J gene: TRBJ2-2; V gene: TRBV9; D gene: TRBD2; CDR3 DNA: TGTGCCAGCAGCGTAGGGGTGGGAGGGCCTTCGACCGGGGAGCTGTTTTTT; CDR3 protein: CASSVGVGGPSTGELFF
clone size: NA; J gene: TRBJ2-7; V gene: TRBV11-2; D gene: TRBD2; CDR3 DNA: TGTGCCAGCAGCTATCAGCGGGGAAGCTACGAGCAGTACTTC; CDR3 protein: CASSYQRGSYEQYF
clone size: NA; J gene: TRBJ2-5; V gene: TRBV19; D gene: TRBD2; CDR3 DNA: TGTGCCAGTAGTCCAACTAGCGGAGAGACCCAGTACTTC; CDR3 protein: CASSPTSGETQYF
clone size: NA; J gene: TRBJ1-5; V gene: TRBV6-6; D gene: NA; CDR3 DNA: TGTGCCAGCAGTGCCACAGGGACCCAGCCCCAGCATTTT; CDR3 protein: CASSATGTQPQHF